The 18 T cell receptor beta chains below all came from one sample that was sequenced in a study of T cell repertoires and Cas9 in healthy adults. Data came from immunoSEQ multiplex PCR; TCRdb stores just in-frame clones and leaves some out. The sample has 20,000 to 25,000 clones, about 88% seen once; the top ten hold 0.65% to 0.8%. Sequencing was performed on CD4+ effector T cells (CD127+, CD25-, CD137-, CD154-) from PBMCs; culture status not recorded. The origin of the receptors is a human donor in good health.

This chain's CDR3 is CASSLAPTGSGNTIYF. CDR3 coding DNA: TGTGCCAGCAGCTTAGCGCCGACAGGGTCGGGAAACACCATATATTTT. The chain uses TRBV7-9 and TRBJ1-3; 7 nucleotides line up with TRBD1. Germline V CDR1 and CDR2: SEHNR, FQNEAQ (reference sequence). Trimming at V came to 0 bases and at J to 4 bases, leaving 6 bases not matched to a gene. The CDR3 length is 16 residues.

V and J are TRBV14 and TRBJ1-4, with TRBD1 identical over 12 bases. Germline assignment: CDR1 SGHDN and CDR2 FVKESK. With 6 bases clipped from V and 4 bases from J, the junction kept 6 bases outside the gene matches. The CDR3 is 16 amino acids. CDR3 in DNA: TGTGCCAGCAGTCCCGGGACAGGGGGCCTTAATGAAAAACTGTTTTTT. This translates into CASSPGTGGLNEKLFF.

The chain joins TRBV2 to TRBJ1-3; the D is unclear. The CDR3 spans 14 residues. The germline V gene encodes CDR1 SNHLY and CDR2 FYNNEI. Between the trimmed V and J ends, which lost 4 bases and 2 bases, there was a span of 9 bases. The CDR3 bases are TGTGCCAGCAGTGGCCCTACCCCTGGAAACACCATATATTTT. Encoded protein: CASSGPTPGNTIYF.

The chain is built from TRBV6-5 and TRBJ1-2; 10 positions agree with TRBD1. The germline V gene has CDR1 MNHEY and CDR2 SVGAGI. The junction had 6 bases not matched to a gene; V was cut back by 5 bases and J by 3 bases. The CDR3 has 15 amino acids. The CDR3 spells CASSLRTGGDYGYTF. CDR3 sequence (DNA): TGTGCCAGCAGTCTACGGACAGGGGGAGACTATGGCTACACCTTC.

About this clone: Other DNA variants within this sample encode the same CDR3. The V and J genes are TRBV5-1 and TRBJ1-2; perhaps TRBD1 as D (5 bases). The CDR3 has 13 amino acids. V gave up 0 bases and J gave up 2 bases, with 5 bases separating them. Germline loops: CDR1 SGHRS, CDR2 YFSETQ. The CDR3 coding sequence is TGCGCCAGCAGCTTGGGACAGAACTATGGCTACACCTTC. It translates to CASSLGQNYGYTF.

The chain joins TRBV5-4 to TRBJ1-3; a weak D match, TRBD1 (5 bases). The CDR3 has 15 amino acids. Germline V lookup: CDR1 SGHNT, CDR2 YYREEE (reference sequence). Trimming removed 4 bases at V and 1 base at J, with 12 bases between. The CDR3 sequence: CASSLTVDSGNTIYF. CDR3 DNA sequence: TGTGCCAGCAGCCTGACAGTCGATTCTGGAAACACCATATATTTT.

The chain joins TRBV19 to TRBJ2-3; unclear D gene. Trimming stripped 8 bases from V and 0 bases from J, with 9 bases between. This CDR3 has 13 residues. Germline V gene data show CDR1 as LNHDA and CDR2 as SQIVND (reference sequence). The chain's CDR3 is CASCQESTDTQYF. The CDR3 DNA is TGTGCCAGTTGCCAGGAGAGCACAGATACGCAGTATTTT.

The rearrangement joins TRBV2 to TRBJ2-1; D is perhaps TRBD1 or TRBD2 (6 bases each). V was trimmed by 4 bases and J by 2 bases, leaving 15 bases between them. Germline assignment: CDR1 SNHLY and CDR2 FYNNEI. The CDR3 has 16 amino acids. The CDR3 sequence: CASSGLVGGAYNEQFF. The DNA for the CDR3 is TGTGCCAGCAGTGGTCTTGTGGGGGGCGCCTACAATGAGCAGTTCTTC.

The V call is TRBV6-1, the J call TRBJ1-2; D remains unclear. Germline V gene sequence: CDR1 MNHNS, CDR2 SASEGT. The CDR3 has 14 residues. V gave up 4 bases and J gave up 4 bases, with 13 bases separating them. The CDR3, as DNA: TGTGCCAGCAGTGCACGAGGGCAAGGCTATGGCTACACCTTC. It codes for CASSARGQGYGYTF.

J is TRBJ1-2 and V is TRBV19, with D possibly TRBD1 on 5 matching bases. V shed 4 bases and J shed 1 base, with 22 bases lying between them. The CDR3 runs to 18 residues. From germline, CDR1 is LNHDA and CDR2 SQIVND (reference sequence). The CDR3 DNA sequence: TGTGCCAGTAGTACCGACGGTCTCCGCAGGGTGCGTAACTATGGCTACACCTTC. Its protein product is CASSTDGLRRVRNYGYTF.

The chain is built from TRBV5-1 and TRBJ2-1; D unclear. The V and J ends lost 3 bases and 10 bases respectively, with 11 bases between them. Per the germline V gene, CDR1 is SGHRS and CDR2 is YFSETQ. The length of the CDR3 is 12 residues. The CDR3 protein is CASSSVGQEQFF. CDR3 DNA: TGCGCCAGCAGCTCCGTCGGGCAGGAGCAGTTCTTC.

The chain uses TRBV11-1 and TRBJ2-5; 9 bases match TRBD1. This CDR3 has 16 amino acids. V lost 5 bases, J lost 4 bases, and 11 bases stayed unmatched. Germline V lookup: CDR1 SGHAT, CDR2 FQDESV (reference sequence). This chain's CDR3 is CASSPRQGVKGETQYF. Here the CDR3 DNA reads TGTGCCAGCAGCCCAAGACAGGGGGTAAAGGGAGAGACCCAGTACTTC.

The J gene is TRBJ2-2, the V gene TRBV19; 11 bases map to TRBD1. J gave up 4 bases and V 3 bases, and 4 bases lay outside the gene matches. CDR3 length equals 16 residues. Germline assignment: CDR1 LNHDA and CDR2 SQIVND (reference sequence). CDR3 sequence (DNA): TGTGCCAGTAGTATTACCGGGACAGGGGGCACCGGGGAGCTGTTTTTT. This encodes CASSITGTGGTGELFF.

J is TRBJ2-2 and V is TRBV30; weak D call: TRBD2 (5 bases). The CDR3 spans 12 residues. The ends were cut back, 4 bases at V and 6 bases at J, with 9 bases in the middle. Germline CDR1 is GTSNPN and CDR2 is SVGIG (reference sequence). DNA of the CDR3: TGTGCCTGGATAACCGGGGCCGGGGAGCTGTTTTTT. Translating gives CAWITGAGELFF.

This clone was seen a few times. The V gene is TRBV6-1, the J gene TRBJ1-2; 10 bases map to TRBD1. Germline V gives CDR1 MNHNS, CDR2 SASEGT. The CDR3 contains 16 residues. With V trimmed by 1 base and J by 5 bases, 7 bases remained unmatched. DNA for the CDR3: TGTGCCAGCAGTGAAGAAGCGGGACAGGGGCTTTATGGCTACACCTTC. This translates into CASSEEAGQGLYGYTF.

CDR3 amino acids: CASSRDRADEQYF. The CDR3 DNA sequence: TGTGCCAGCAGCCGGGACAGGGCCGACGAGCAGTACTTC. This rearrangement joins TRBV6-5 to TRBJ2-7; 9 nucleotides match TRBD1. With V trimmed by 6 bases and J by 5 bases, 5 bases remained unmatched. This CDR3 is built from 13 residues. CDR1 and CDR2 from the germline V gene are MNHEY and SVGAGI.

V and J are TRBV27 and TRBJ2-2, with D tentatively TRBD1 (6 bases). Germline CDR1 and CDR2: MNHEY and SMNVEV (reference sequence). The V end lost 3 bases, the J end lost 0 bases, and 11 bases lay between the germline ends. The CDR3 extends over 16 amino acids. Here the CDR3 DNA reads TGTGCCAGCAGTTTTCAGGGGACGGCGAACACCGGGGAGCTGTTTTTT. Translated: CASSFQGTANTGELFF.

The chain carries TRBV29-1 and TRBJ2-5; D is possibly TRBD1 (6 bases). Between the trimmed V and J ends, which lost 7 bases and 7 bases, there was a span of 19 bases. In germline, CDR1 is SQVTM, CDR2 ANQGSEA. This CDR3 has 13 amino acids. The CDR3 reads CSAWTDAPGTQYF. DNA for the CDR3: TGCAGCGCTTGGACAGACGCCCCGGGGACCCAGTACTTC.